This T cell receptor beta chain was obtained from a study of cytomegalovirus exposure and HLA in healthy donors (dated by TCRdb to between 2016 and 2019). A note on the overall study: According to a later analysis, the approximately 120 validation repertoires were produced on the same platform as the 666 repertoires of the first cohort. The study was designed to test whether signatures of past pathogen exposure could be identified by cataloging public T cell receptors. Along with the approximately 620-subject first cohort, a separate validation cohort of 120 different subjects was used. To predict cytomegalovirus infection status, the study combined high-throughput TCR immunosequencing, statistical association of individual TCRs with disease status, and machine learning.

As for this clone: There is no known antigen for this receptor. No much larger clone is present one base from it, and per-base qualities are unavailable.

Preparation of the library involved the immunoSEQ multiplex PCR assay. The paper's processing steps were these. To diagnose cytomegalovirus status from the catalog of TCR beta chain sequences, a statistical classification framework was built. Here the immuneACCESS table is served through TCRdb, limited to in-frame sequences with V and J called. Missing clones are a known gap in these copies; in checked studies unresolved V genes cover under half, and the rest lacks a known reason. That table supplies the V and J calls and clone size; D and trimming were determined from the DNA. In all, the sample holds 160,000 or so clones, and 70% to 90% of those were seen once. Almost 3% of the sample lies in the top ten. Separate from the approximately 670-subject first cohort, the validation cohort of over 90 subjects was the group to which the donors belonged. Broad study findings and their caveats: A later analysis found that TCRs clustered in the first cohort also tended to co-occur in the roughly 120 validation repertoires, with about 94% of cluster scores above 0. The authors suggested that the approach could potentially be extended to other disease states and immunological phenotypes. A later analysis had no HLA typing for the validation cohort, so co-occurrence there was scored across all 130 or so repertoires. The classifier was reported to diagnose cytomegalovirus status with high specificity and sensitivity in both the original cohort and the validation cohort. In vitro tests confirmed that a few of the cytomegalovirus-associated TCR beta chains recognize cytomegalovirus antigens. The study gave a list of about 170 TCR beta chains associated with cytomegalovirus. While some public TCRs were present in many individuals, most TCR sequences turned up only very rarely across donors.

The CDR3 covers 15 residues, taking in both the cysteine and the phenylalanine. Of all the DNA, just the CDR3 is kept, 45 bases in frame from base 1. V loses 3 bases at its end and J loses 0 bases; junction bases beyond the gene matches: 3. For CDR1 and CDR2, the germline V gene lists SGHRS and YFSETQ. In this chain, TRBV5-1 is recombined with TRBJ1-3; 7 nucleotides in the junction match TRBD1. The specimen was PBMCs. The source is a man between 18 and 35 years old in good health and CMV-seronegative. The encoded CDR3 is CASSWTGSSGNTIYF. The nucleotide sequence reads TGCGCCAGCAGCTGGACAGGTAGCTCTGGAAACACCATATATTTT.